These T cell receptor beta chains were read from a single sample in a study of vaccination and CD4 T cells after COVID-19. The antigens of these receptors remain unknown. Each CDR3 protein gets one entry after TCRdb re-called the PCR reads with MiXCR. The sample has over 20,000 distinct CDR3 sequences, roughly 33% seen once. The material was CD4+ T cells from blood, cultured in vitro, obtained about 7 months after SARS-CoV-2 vaccination. The source is a human donor who had recovered from COVID-19. CDR3s include the opening cysteine and the closing phenylalanine or tryptophan. The D gene is left open where the match is weak. Clone size appears in some rows only: once, few, many, or a class for an expanded clone.

v_call: TRBV28
j_call: TRBJ2-7
d_call: NA
clone_size: few
cdr3_aa: CASSPTDGYEQYF
cdr3_nt: TGTGCCAGCAGTCCCACCGACGGCTACGAGCAGTACTTC

v_call: TRBV28
j_call: TRBJ1-6
d_call: NA
clone_size: NA
cdr3_aa: CASSFWGGNSPLHF
cdr3_nt: TGTGCCAGCAGTTTTTGGGGCGGGAATTCACCCCTCCACTTT

v_call: TRBV6-1
j_call: TRBJ2-1
d_call: NA
clone_size: few
cdr3_aa: CASSDAAGTYNEQFF
cdr3_nt: TGTGCCAGCAGCGACGCGGCGGGAACCTACAATGAGCAGTTCTTC

v_call: TRBV27
j_call: TRBJ1-6
d_call: NA
clone_size: medium-sized
cdr3_aa: CASSFPNSPLHF
cdr3_nt: TGTGCCAGCAGTTTTCCCAATTCACCCCTCCACTTT

v_call: TRBV12-3/TRBV12-4
j_call: TRBJ2-7
d_call: TRBD2
clone_size: NA
cdr3_aa: CASSRGREGYEQYF
cdr3_nt: TGTGCCAGCTCTAGGGGGCGGGAGGGCTACGAGCAGTACTTC

v_call: TRBV6-4
j_call: TRBJ1-1
d_call: NA
clone_size: NA
cdr3_aa: CASSEGANTEAFF
cdr3_nt: TGTGCCAGCAGTGAGGGGGCAAACACTGAAGCTTTCTTT

v_call: TRBV6-1
j_call: TRBJ2-7
d_call: TRBD2
clone_size: NA
cdr3_aa: CASTLGTSVINEQYF
cdr3_nt: TGTGCCAGCACCTTGGGGACTAGCGTTATCAACGAGCAGTACTTC

v_call: TRBV4-1
j_call: TRBJ2-7
d_call: TRBD2
clone_size: NA
cdr3_aa: CASSQDRASGIPHEQYF
cdr3_nt: TGCGCCAGCAGCCAAGATCGGGCTAGCGGGATCCCCCACGAGCAGTACTTC

v_call: TRBV4-3
j_call: TRBJ2-5
d_call: NA
clone_size: NA
cdr3_aa: CASSQGRRDYQETQYF
cdr3_nt: TGCGCCAGCAGCCAAGGGAGGCGGGACTACCAAGAGACCCAGTACTTC

v_call: TRBV2
j_call: TRBJ1-5
d_call: TRBD1
clone_size: NA
cdr3_aa: CASSEDRGALGAQHF
cdr3_nt: TGTGCCAGCAGTGAAGACAGGGGAGCCCTGGGGGCCCAGCATTTT

v_call: TRBV20-1
j_call: TRBJ2-1
d_call: TRBD2
clone_size: NA
cdr3_aa: CSASTSGRYNEQFF
cdr3_nt: TGCAGTGCCAGTACTAGCGGGAGGTACAATGAGCAGTTCTTC

v_call: TRBV20-1
j_call: TRBJ2-3
d_call: NA
clone_size: NA
cdr3_aa: CSARHTDTQYF
cdr3_nt: TGCAGTGCCCGTCACACAGATACGCAGTATTTT

v_call: TRBV19
j_call: TRBJ2-7
d_call: NA
clone_size: few
cdr3_aa: CASSVSRRGEQYF
cdr3_nt: TGTGCCAGTAGTGTTAGCCGGAGGGGCGAGCAGTACTTC

v_call: TRBV20-1
j_call: TRBJ2-1
d_call: TRBD1
clone_size: NA
cdr3_aa: CSAHKDREHDEQFF
cdr3_nt: TGCAGTGCACATAAGGACAGGGAGCACGATGAGCAGTTCTTC

v_call: TRBV6-2/TRBV6-3
j_call: TRBJ2-7
d_call: NA
clone_size: NA
cdr3_aa: CASSYSSGSYEQYF
cdr3_nt: TGTGCCAGCAGTTACTCCAGCGGCTCCTACGAGCAGTACTTC

v_call: TRBV5-4
j_call: TRBJ2-5
d_call: NA
clone_size: NA
cdr3_aa: CASSLQGGSDETQYF
cdr3_nt: TGTGCCAGCAGCTTACAGGGCGGGAGCGACGAGACCCAGTACTTC

v_call: TRBV15
j_call: TRBJ2-2
d_call: NA
clone_size: NA
cdr3_aa: CATSRARNTPNTGELFF
cdr3_nt: TGTGCCACCAGCAGGGCGCGTAACACCCCGAACACCGGGGAGCTGTTTTTT

v_call: TRBV7-3
j_call: TRBJ1-2
d_call: TRBD1
clone_size: NA
cdr3_aa: CASNSPNRDSQQVNYGYTF
cdr3_nt: TGTGCCAGCAACTCCCCTAACCGGGACAGCCAACAGGTGAACTATGGCTACACCTTC

v_call: TRBV20-1
j_call: TRBJ2-7
d_call: NA
clone_size: few
cdr3_aa: CSARSPSGVGPYEQYF
cdr3_nt: TGCAGTGCTAGATCCCCTTCTGGCGTAGGACCCTACGAGCAGTACTTC

v_call: TRBV18
j_call: TRBJ2-7
d_call: TRBD1
clone_size: NA
cdr3_aa: CASSPGQGIYEQYF
cdr3_nt: TGTGCCAGCTCACCGGGACAGGGAATCTACGAGCAGTACTTC

v_call: TRBV28
j_call: TRBJ1-5
d_call: TRBD1
clone_size: NA
cdr3_aa: CASSLPGQGRNQPQHF
cdr3_nt: TGTGCCAGCAGTTTACCTGGACAGGGAAGAAATCAGCCCCAGCATTTT

v_call: TRBV6-5
j_call: TRBJ2-1
d_call: NA
clone_size: NA
cdr3_aa: CASSYDRGEQFF
cdr3_nt: TGTGCCAGCAGCTACGATCGTGGTGAGCAGTTCTTC